These 3 T cell receptor beta chains share one sample of origin, sequenced in a study of T cells in tuberculosis. The repertoire was sequenced with immunoSEQ multiplex PCR; TCRdb's copy has only in-frame clones and lacks some. The sample lists about 35,000 clones, roughly nine tenths seen once, with around 7% in the top ten. Regarding time point: new active TB diagnosis, blood taken before or within 7 days of starting treatment. Source: PBMCs, taken at tuberculosis diagnosis. These receptors were obtained from an adult with tuberculosis. Some clones in this sample may be carry-over from other donors' samples.

This chain links TRBV5-1 with TRBJ1-4, with a weak D call TRBD1 (6 bases). In germline, CDR1 is SGHRS, CDR2 YFSETQ. Trimming removed 7 bases from V and 6 bases from J, with 13 bases in between. The CDR3 spans 13 residues. CDR3 sequence: CASGLDSHEKLFF. The CDR3, as DNA: TGCGCCAGCGGACTGGACAGCCATGAAAAACTGTTTTTT.

The chain employs TRBV27 and TRBJ1-5; the D is unclear. Germline values: CDR1 MNHEY, CDR2 SMNVEV (reference sequence). With 5 bases removed from V and 5 bases from J, the gap between germline ends came to 7 bases. The CDR3 extends over 12 amino acids. CDR3 sequence: CASSMRDQPQHF. CDR3 nucleotides: TGTGCCAGCAGTATGAGGGATCAGCCCCAGCATTTT.

The gene calls are TRBV9 and TRBJ2-3; 8 positions agree with TRBD1. CDR1 is SGDLS, CDR2 YYNGEE, per germline. V dropped 3 bases and J dropped 1; count of bases not matched to a gene: 1. The CDR3 runs to 14 residues. The CDR3 sequence: CASSAGQGTDTQYF. Here the CDR3 DNA reads TGTGCCAGCAGCGCGGGACAGGGCACAGATACGCAGTATTTT.